The clone carrying this TCR beta chain was seen many times. What it binds is unknown. The CDR3 consists of 15 residues. V lost 4 bases, J lost 8 bases, and 19 bases lay in between. Germline CDR1 is SGHKS and CDR2 is YYEKEE (reference sequence). The record originates from a study of neurological immune-mediated disorders. TCRdb re-called the 5' RACE reads with MiXCR, one entry per CDR3 protein. The data contain 100,000 to 150,000 distinct CDR3 sequences, about 3.4% of them singletons. Notes on the study in general: Because no CDR3 amino acid sequences were shared across subjects by expanded clones, private repertoires were suggested in all groups.

This clonotype originated in a woman in her 30s with multiple sclerosis. The chain uses TRBV5-5 and TRBJ2-1; D gene ambiguous. Sequencing input: PBMCs. The DNA of the CDR3 is TGTGCCAGCAGCGTTGACTCCGGCAGATGGGATGAGCAGTTCTTC. Protein: CASSVDSGRWDEQFF.